The clone carrying this T cell receptor (beta chain) was counted a few times. The antigen is unknown. This specimen belongs to a study of vaccination and CD4 T cells after COVID-19. Cultured CD4+ T-cell DNA underwent Oncomine TCR Beta short-read sequencing. From CD4+ T cells that had been cultured, genomic DNA was extracted. MiXCR was run by TCRdb on the PCR reads, yielding one entry per CDR3 protein. This sample carries nearly 8,000 distinct CDR3 sequences, 35% to 45% of them seen once, and the ten largest clones take 30% to 35%. The CDR3 covers 13 residues. Per germline, CDR1 DFQATT and CDR2 SNEGSKA (reference sequence). V lost 6 bases to trimming and J lost 3 bases, with 13 bases between them. Specified treatment: roughly 11-day PBMC culture with coronavirus spike peptide pools or control peptides (ViraFEST assay). An unexposed donor provided the CD4+ T cells, which were collected before the COVID-19 pandemic (2011-2018). Before TCRs were sequenced, ViraFEST expanded antigen-specific T cells with peptide pools.

Material: CD4+ T cells from blood, cultured in vitro. The sequence derives from a human donor in good health. The rearrangement links TRBV20-1 to TRBJ2-3; D gene unclear. The CDR3 DNA follows: TGCAGTGCCAAGATCTCATATACAGATACGCAGTATTTT. Encoded protein: CSAKISYTDTQYF.